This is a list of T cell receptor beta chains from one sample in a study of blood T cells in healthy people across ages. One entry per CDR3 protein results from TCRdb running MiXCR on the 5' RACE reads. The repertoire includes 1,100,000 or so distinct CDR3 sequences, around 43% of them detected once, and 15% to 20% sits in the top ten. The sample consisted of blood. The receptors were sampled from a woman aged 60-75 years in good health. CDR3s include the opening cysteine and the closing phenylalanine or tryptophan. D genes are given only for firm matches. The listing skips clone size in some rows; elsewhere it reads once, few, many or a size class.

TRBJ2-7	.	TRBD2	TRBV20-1	TGCAGTGCTAGAGATCTAGCGGGCCGGTGGAACAATGAGCAGTACTTC	CSARDLAGRWNNEQYF
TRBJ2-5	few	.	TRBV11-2	TGTGCCAGCAGCTTAGGGTCGCAGGGCAAAGAGACCCAGTACTTC	CASSLGSQGKETQYF
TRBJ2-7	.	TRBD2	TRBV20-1	TGCAGTGCCATAAGTGGGGCGGGAGGATCCTACGAGCAGTACTTC	CSAISGAGGSYEQYF
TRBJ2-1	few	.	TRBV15	TGTGCCACCAGCGCAAGGAAAGCGCCATACAATGAGCAGTTCTTC	CATSARKAPYNEQFF
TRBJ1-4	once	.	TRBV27	TGTGCCAGCAGTCAGCAGCGGGGTAATGAAAAACTGTTTTTT	CASSQQRGNEKLFF
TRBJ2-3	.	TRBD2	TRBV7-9	TGTGCCAGCAGCTCTTATAGCGGGAGGGCCTCAGATACGCAGTATTTT	CASSSYSGRASDTQYF
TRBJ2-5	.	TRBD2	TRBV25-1	TGTGCCAGCAGTACTAGCGGGAGCTCTGGTGAGCAGTACTTC	CASSTSGSSGEQYF
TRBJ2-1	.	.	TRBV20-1	TGCAGTGCCCGGGACTTTCAGCAGTTCTTC	CSARDFQQFF
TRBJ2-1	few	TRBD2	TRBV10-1	TGCGCCAGCAGTGAAGGGGAGACTAGCGGGAGGATGCACAATGAGCAGTTCTTC	CASSEGETSGRMHNEQFF
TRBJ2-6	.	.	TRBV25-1	TGTGCCAGCGGCAGGGCCTCTGGGGCCAACGTCCTGACTTTC	CASGRASGANVLTF
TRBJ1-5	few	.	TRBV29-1	TGCAGCGTAGCTGACAGGAGCAATCAGCCCCAGCATTTT	CSVADRSNQPQHF
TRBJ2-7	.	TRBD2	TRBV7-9	TGTACCAGCAGCTTACCCATTAGCGGGAGGGACGAGCAGTACTTC	CTSSLPISGRDEQYF
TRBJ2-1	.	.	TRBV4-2	TGTGCCAGCAGCCGCCGGGAACAGACCGGTGGTGAGCAGTTCTTC	CASSRREQTGGEQFF
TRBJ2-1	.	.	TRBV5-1	TGCGCCAGCAGCTCTACGGGACTGGGGGTTGGGGAGCAGTTCTTC	CASSSTGLGVGEQFF
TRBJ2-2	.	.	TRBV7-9	TGTGCCAGCAGCTTACGGGTCTCCGGGGAGCTGTTTTTT	CASSLRVSGELFF
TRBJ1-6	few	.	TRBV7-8	TGTGCCAGCAGCTTGTCCGCTACAGGGTTCTCCTATAATTCACCCCTCCACTTT	CASSLSATGFSYNSPLHF
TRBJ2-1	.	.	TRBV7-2	TGTGCCAGCAGCCGGCAGGGACTCGAGGAGCAGTTCTTC	CASSRQGLEEQFF
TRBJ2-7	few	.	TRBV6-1	TGTGCCAGCAGTATCGAGAGGGATTACGAGCAGTACTTC	CASSIERDYEQYF
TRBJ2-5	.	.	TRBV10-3	TGTGCCATCAGTGAAAGGAATCAAGAGACCCAGTACTTC	CAISERNQETQYF
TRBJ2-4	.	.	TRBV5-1	TGCGCCAGCAGCGTGAATGAGAAAAACATTCAGTACTTC	CASSVNEKNIQYF
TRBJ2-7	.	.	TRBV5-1	TGCGCCAGCAGCCAGGGTGCGGCCTCCTACGAGCAGTACTTC	CASSQGAASYEQYF
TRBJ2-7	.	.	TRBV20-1	TGCAGTGCTGAAATGGCAGGAGGCCACTGCGAGCAGTACTTC	CSAEMAGGHCEQYF
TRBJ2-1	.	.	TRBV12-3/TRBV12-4	TGTGCCAGCACCGGGGGCGGGAGCGGGTCCTACAATGAGCAGTTCTTC	CASTGGGSGSYNEQFF
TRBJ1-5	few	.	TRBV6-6	TGTGCCAGCGCAGACAGGCGGTTCCAGCCCCAGCATTTT	CASADRRFQPQHF
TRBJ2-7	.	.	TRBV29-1	TGCAGCGTTGAACAGGGCTGTGAGCAGTACTTC	CSVEQGCEQYF
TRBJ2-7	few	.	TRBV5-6	TGTGCCAGCAGCTACAGGTACTCCTACGAGCAGTACTTC	CASSYRYSYEQYF
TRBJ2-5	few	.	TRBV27	TGTGCCAGCAGTTTCAGGGAATATGAGACCCAGTACTTC	CASSFREYETQYF
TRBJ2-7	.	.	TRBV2	TGTGCCAGCCTTAAGGGCAGGGGTTACGAGCAGTACTTC	CASLKGRGYEQYF
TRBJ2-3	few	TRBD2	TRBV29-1	TGCAGCGTTGAGGGGATGATTGAGCGGGGGAACACAGATACGCAGTATTTT	CSVEGMIERGNTDTQYF
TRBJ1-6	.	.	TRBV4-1	TGCGCCAGCAGCCAAGCCCCGGACAGCGGGTCACCCCTCCACTTT	CASSQAPDSGSPLHF
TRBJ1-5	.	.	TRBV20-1	TGCAGTGCTAGACAGGGGAGGAGCAATCAGCCCCAGCATTTT	CSARQGRSNQPQHF
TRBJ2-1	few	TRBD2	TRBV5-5	TGTGCCAGCGCGGGGGAGCGGGTCTACAATGAGCAGTTCTTC	CASAGERVYNEQFF
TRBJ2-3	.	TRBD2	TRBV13	TGTGCCAGCAGTCACGGACTAGCGGGATCGATGGGGACGCAGTATTTT	CASSHGLAGSMGTQYF
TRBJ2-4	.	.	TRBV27	TGTGCCAGCAGTTTCGCGAGTAGTGCAGCAAAAAACATTCAGTACTTC	CASSFASSAAKNIQYF
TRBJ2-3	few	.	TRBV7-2	TGTGCCAGCAGCGTAGAGGGCCCGACAGATACGCAGTATTTT	CASSVEGPTDTQYF
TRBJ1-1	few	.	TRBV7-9	TGTGCCAGCAGCATACGACAGAACACTGAAGCTTTCTTT	CASSIRQNTEAFF
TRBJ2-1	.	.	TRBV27	TGTGCCAGCAGTTCGGGACTCCGAGAGCAGTTCTTC	CASSSGLREQFF
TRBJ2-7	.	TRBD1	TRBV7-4	TGTGCCAGCGCCAGCCGTCCCCCGGGACAGATCTGCGAGCAGTACTTC	CASASRPPGQICEQYF
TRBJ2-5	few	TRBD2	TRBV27	TGTGCCAGCAGTCCCACGGGGGGGCTGTGGGAGACCCAGTACTTC	CASSPTGGLWETQYF
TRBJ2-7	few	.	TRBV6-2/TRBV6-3	TGTGCCATCTCAGGAGGACCTTCCTACGAGCAGTACTTC	CAISGGPSYEQYF
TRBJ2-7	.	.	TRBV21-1	TGTGCCAGCAGCTTTTACGAGTACCTCAACGAGCAGTACTTC	CASSFYEYLNEQYF
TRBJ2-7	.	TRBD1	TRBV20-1	TGCAGTGCCAATCCCGGGACAGGGTCGGACGAGCAGTACTTC	CSANPGTGSDEQYF
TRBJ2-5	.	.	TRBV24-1	TGTGCCACCAGTGACCCGACAGGTCAAGAGACCCGGTACTTC	CATSDPTGQETRYF
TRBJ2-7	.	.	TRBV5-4	TGTGCCAGCAGCACCGGGACTTCCCCGGCCTACGAGCAGTACTTC	CASSTGTSPAYEQYF
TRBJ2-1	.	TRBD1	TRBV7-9	TGTGCCAGCAGCTTAAGACAGGGGGACAATGAGCAGTTCTTC	CASSLRQGDNEQFF
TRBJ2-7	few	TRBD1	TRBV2	TGTGCCGTAGGACAGGGGAGCTACGAGCAGTACTTC	CAVGQGSYEQYF
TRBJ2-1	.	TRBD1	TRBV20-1	TGCAGTGCTAGTAGGCTGACAGGGAACAATGAGCAGTTCTTC	CSASRLTGNNEQFF
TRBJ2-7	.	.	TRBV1	TGCACCAGCAGCCAACTAAGGGACAGGGTCTTCTACGAGCAGTACTTC	CTSSQLRDRVFYEQYF
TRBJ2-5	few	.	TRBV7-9	TGTGCCAGCAGCTTATCCCCCCTCGGGAAACAGACCCAGTACTTC	CASSLSPLGKQTQYF
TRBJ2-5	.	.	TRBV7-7	TGTGCTAGCAGCTTAGAGAAGGGTTTGGAGACCCAGTACTTC	CASSLEKGLETQYF
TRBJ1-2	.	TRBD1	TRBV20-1	TGCAGTGCTAGAAGCCAGGGGGAAGGCTACACCTTC	CSARSQGEGYTF
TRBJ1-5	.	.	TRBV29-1	TGCAGCGTTGGCGGGGGGGTTCAGCCCCAGCATTTT	CSVGGGVQPQHF
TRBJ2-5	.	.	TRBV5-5	TGTGCCAGCAGCTTGGTTGTCCAGGGAGGTTCAGAGACCCAGTACTTC	CASSLVVQGGSETQYF
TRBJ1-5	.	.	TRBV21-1	TGTGCCAGCAGCAGAATTGACAGGGGGCAAGGTCAGCCCCAGCATTTT	CASSRIDRGQGQPQHF
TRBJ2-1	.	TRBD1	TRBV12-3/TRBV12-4	TGTGCCAGCAACTTGGGACAGGTCCTTAATGAGCAGTTCTTC	CASNLGQVLNEQFF
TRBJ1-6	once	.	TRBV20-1	TGCAGTGCTCAAAGGAGCAATTCACCCCTCCACTTT	CSAQRSNSPLHF
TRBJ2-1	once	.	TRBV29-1	TGCAGCGTTGATAAACTAGATTTGGAGCAGTTCTTC	CSVDKLDLEQFF